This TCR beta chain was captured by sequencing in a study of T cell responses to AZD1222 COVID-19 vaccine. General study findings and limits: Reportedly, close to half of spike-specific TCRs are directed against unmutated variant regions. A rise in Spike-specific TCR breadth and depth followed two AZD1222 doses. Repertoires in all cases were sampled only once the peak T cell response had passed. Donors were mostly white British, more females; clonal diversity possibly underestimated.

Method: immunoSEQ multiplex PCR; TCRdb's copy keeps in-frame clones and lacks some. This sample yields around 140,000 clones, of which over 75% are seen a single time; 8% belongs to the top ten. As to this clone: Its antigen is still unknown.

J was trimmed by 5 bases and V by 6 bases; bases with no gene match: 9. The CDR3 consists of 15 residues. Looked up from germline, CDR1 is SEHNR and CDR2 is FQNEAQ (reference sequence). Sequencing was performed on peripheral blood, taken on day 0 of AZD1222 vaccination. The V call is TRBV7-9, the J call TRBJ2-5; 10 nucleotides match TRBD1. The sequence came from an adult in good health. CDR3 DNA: TGTGCCAGCAGTTACCGGGACAGGGGAATGGAGACCCAGTACTTC. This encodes CASSYRDRGMETQYF.